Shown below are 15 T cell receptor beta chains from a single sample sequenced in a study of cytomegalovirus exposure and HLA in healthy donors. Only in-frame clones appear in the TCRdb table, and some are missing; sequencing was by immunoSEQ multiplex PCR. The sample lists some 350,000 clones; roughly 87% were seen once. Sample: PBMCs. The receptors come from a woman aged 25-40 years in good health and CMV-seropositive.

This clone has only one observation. Here the CDR3 reads CASSLTGLETQYF. In DNA form, the CDR3 reads TGTGCCAGTAGTTTGACAGGGCTAGAGACCCAGTACTTC. The gene calls are TRBV19 and TRBJ2-5, with TRBD1 identical over 7 bases. This CDR3 is built from 13 residues. Germline CDR1 is LNHDA and CDR2 is SQIVND (reference sequence). Trimming cost V 5 bases and J 4 bases; bases outside gene matches: 4.

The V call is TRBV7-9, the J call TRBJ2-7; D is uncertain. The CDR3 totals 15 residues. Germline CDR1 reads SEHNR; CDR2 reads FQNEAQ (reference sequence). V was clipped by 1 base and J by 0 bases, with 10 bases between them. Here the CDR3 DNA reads TGTGCCAGCAGCTTAGGTCAGGCGAACTCCTACGAGCAGTACTTC. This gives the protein CASSLGQANSYEQYF.

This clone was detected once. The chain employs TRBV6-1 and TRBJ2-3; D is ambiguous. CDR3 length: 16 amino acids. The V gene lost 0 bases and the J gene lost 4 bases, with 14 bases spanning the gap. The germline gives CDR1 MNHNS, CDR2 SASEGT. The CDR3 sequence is CASSEALLVRSDTQYF. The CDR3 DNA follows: TGTGCCAGCAGTGAAGCGCTCCTAGTTAGGTCAGATACGCAGTATTTT.

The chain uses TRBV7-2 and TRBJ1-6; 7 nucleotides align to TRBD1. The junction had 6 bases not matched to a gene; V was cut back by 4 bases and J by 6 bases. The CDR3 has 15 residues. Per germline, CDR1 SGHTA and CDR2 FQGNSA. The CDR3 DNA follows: TGTGCCAGCAGCTCGACGGGACAGACTAATTCACCCCTCCACTTT. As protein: CASSSTGQTNSPLHF.

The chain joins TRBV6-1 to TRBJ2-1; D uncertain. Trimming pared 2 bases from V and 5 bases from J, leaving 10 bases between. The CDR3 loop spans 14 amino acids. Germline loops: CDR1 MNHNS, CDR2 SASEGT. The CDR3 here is CASSESGLNNEQFF. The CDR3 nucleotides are TGTGCCAGCAGTGAATCCGGGTTGAACAATGAGCAGTTCTTC.

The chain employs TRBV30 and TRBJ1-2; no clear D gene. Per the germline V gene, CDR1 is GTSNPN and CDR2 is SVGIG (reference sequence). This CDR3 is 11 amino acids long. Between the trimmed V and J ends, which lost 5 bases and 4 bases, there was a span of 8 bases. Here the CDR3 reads CAWGRAYGYTF. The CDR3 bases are TGTGCCTGGGGGAGGGCCTATGGCTACACCTTC. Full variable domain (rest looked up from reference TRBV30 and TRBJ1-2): SQTIHQWPATLVQPVGSPLSLECTVEGTSNPNLYWYRQAAGRGLQLLFYSVGIGQISSEVPQNLSASRPQDRQFILSSKKLLLSDSGFYLCAWGRAYGYTFGSGTRLTVV.

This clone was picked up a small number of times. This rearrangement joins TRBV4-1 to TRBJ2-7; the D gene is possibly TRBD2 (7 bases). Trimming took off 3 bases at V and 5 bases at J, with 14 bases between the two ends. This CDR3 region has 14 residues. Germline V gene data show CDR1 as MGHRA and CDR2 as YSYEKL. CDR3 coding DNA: TGCGCCAGCAGCCACGGCCCGGGGGGCGACGAGCAGTACTTC. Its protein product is CASSHGPGGDEQYF.

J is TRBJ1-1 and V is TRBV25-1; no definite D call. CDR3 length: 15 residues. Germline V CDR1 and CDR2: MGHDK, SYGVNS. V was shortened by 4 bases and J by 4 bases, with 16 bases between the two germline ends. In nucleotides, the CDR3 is TGTGCCAGCAGTGGTACCCCAGTGTGGGGCACTGAAGCTTTCTTT. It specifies CASSGTPVWGTEAFF.

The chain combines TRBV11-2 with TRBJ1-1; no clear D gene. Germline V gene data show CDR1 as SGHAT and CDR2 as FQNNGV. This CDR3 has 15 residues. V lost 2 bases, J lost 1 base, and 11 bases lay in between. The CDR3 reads CASSLNGLPNTEAFF. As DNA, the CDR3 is TGTGCCAGCAGCTTAAACGGACTCCCGAACACTGAAGCTTTCTTT.

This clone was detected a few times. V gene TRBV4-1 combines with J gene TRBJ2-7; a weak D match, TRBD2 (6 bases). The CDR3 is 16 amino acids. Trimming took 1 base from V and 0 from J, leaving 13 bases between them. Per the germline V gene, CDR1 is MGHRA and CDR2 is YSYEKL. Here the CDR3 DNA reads TGCGCCAGCAGCCAAGGAACCGGGAGATCCTCCTACGAGCAGTACTTC. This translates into CASSQGTGRSSYEQYF.

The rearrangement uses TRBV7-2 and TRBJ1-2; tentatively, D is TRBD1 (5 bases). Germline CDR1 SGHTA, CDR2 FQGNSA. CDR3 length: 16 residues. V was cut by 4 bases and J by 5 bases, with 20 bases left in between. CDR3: CASSSYNSGIGYGYTF. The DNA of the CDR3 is TGTGCCAGCAGCTCCTATAACTCAGGGATTGGGTATGGCTACACCTTC.

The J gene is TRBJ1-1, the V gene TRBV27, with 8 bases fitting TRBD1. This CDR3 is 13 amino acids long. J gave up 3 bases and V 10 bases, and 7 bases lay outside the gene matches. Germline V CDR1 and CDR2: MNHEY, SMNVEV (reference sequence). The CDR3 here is CATKRTGYTEAFF. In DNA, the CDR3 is TGTGCCACCAAAAGGACAGGGTACACTGAAGCTTTCTTT.

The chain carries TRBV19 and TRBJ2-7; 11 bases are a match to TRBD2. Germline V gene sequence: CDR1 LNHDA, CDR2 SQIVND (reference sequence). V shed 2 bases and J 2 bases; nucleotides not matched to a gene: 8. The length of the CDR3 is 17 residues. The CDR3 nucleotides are TGTGCCAGTAGTATATCGCCGGGACTAGCGGTTCCCTACGAGCAGTACTTC. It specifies CASSISPGLAVPYEQYF.

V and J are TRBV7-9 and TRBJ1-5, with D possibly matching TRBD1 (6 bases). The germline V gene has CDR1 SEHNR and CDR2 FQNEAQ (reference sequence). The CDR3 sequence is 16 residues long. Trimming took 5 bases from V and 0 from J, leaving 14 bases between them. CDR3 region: CASSHYTGYSNQPQHF. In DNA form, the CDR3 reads TGTGCCAGCAGCCACTACACAGGGTATAGCAATCAGCCCCAGCATTTT.

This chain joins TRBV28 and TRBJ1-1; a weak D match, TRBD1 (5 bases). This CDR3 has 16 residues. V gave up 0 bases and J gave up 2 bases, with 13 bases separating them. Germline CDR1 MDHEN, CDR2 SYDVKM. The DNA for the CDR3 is TGTGCCAGCAGTTTATGGCCCGTGGGGCCCAACACTGAAGCTTTCTTT. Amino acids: CASSLWPVGPNTEAFF.